The present T cell receptor beta chain was sequenced within a study of graft-versus-host responses after intestinal transplantation. This clone occurred once. The antigen is undetermined. Assay used: immunoSEQ multiplex PCR; TCRdb lists only in-frame clones, some missing. The table records about 39,000 clones, nearly 95% of them present only once. The CDR3 consists of 13 residues. Between the trimmed V and J ends, which lost 3 bases and 2 bases, there was a span of 7 bases. Germline V lookup: CDR1 LGHNA, CDR2 YNFKEQ. The chain joins TRBV4-2 to TRBJ1-1; D gene unclear. The sequence was collected from a human donor who was the organ donor for an intestinal transplant. The sequences come from unstimulated CD8+ T cells sorted from spleen or lymph node cells, collected before transplant. The CDR3 sequence: CASSQDLNTEAFF. The CDR3 DNA sequence: TGTGCCAGCAGCCAGGACTTAAACACTGAAGCTTTCTTT.